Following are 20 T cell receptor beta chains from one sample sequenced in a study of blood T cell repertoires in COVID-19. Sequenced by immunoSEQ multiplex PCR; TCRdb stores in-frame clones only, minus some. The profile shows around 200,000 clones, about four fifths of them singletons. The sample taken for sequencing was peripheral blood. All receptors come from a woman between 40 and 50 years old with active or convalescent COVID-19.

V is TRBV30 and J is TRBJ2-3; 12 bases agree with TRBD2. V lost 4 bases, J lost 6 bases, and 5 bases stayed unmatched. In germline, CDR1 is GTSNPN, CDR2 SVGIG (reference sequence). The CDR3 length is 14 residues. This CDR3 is CAWTSGRAVDTQYF. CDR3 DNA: TGTGCCTGGACTAGCGGGAGGGCCGTGGATACGCAGTATTTT.

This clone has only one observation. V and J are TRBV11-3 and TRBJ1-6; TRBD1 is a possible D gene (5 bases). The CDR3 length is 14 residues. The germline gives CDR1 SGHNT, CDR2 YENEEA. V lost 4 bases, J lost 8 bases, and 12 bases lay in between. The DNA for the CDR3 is TGTGCCAGCAGCTCGGGACTGGGGTATTCACCCCTCCACTTT. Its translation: CASSSGLGYSPLHF.

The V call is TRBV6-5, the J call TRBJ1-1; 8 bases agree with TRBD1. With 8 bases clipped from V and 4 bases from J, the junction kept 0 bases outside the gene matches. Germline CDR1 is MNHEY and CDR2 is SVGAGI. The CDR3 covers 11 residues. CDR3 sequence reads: CASGQGTEAFF. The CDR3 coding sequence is TGTGCCAGCGGACAGGGCACTGAAGCTTTCTTT.

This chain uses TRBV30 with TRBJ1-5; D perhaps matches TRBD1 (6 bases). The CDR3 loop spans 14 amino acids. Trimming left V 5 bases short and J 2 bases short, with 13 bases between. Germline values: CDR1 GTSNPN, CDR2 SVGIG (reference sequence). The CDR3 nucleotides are TGTGCCTGGGGACCAGGGGTCGGCAATCAGCCCCAGCATTTT. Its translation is CAWGPGVGNQPQHF.

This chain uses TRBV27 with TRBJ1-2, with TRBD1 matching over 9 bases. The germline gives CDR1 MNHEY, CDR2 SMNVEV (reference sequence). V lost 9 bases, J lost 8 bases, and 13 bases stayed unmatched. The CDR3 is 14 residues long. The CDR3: CASGPGQGLKGYTF. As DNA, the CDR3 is TGTGCCAGTGGGCCGGGACAGGGATTGAAGGGCTACACCTTC.

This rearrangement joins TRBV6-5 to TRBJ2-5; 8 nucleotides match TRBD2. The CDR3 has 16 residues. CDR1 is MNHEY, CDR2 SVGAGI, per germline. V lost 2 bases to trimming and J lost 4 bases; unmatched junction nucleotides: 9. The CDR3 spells CASSYPPGGGLETQYF. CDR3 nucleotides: TGTGCCAGCAGTTACCCTCCGGGGGGGGGCCTAGAGACCCAGTACTTC.

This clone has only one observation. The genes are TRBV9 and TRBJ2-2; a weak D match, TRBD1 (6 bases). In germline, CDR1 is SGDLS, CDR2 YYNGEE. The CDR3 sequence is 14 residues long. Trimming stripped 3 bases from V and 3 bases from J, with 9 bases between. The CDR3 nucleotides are TGTGCCAGCAGCGGAGGGGGTTACACCGGGGAGCTGTTTTTT. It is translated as CASSGGGYTGELFF.

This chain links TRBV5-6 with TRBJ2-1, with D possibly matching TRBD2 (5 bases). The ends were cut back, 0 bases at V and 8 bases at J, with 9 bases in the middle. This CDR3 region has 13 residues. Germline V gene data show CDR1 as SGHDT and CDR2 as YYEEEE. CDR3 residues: CASSLAQEDEQFF. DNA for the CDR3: TGTGCCAGCAGCTTGGCCCAGGAGGATGAGCAGTTCTTC. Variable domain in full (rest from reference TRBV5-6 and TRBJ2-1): DAGVTQSPTHLIKTRGQQVTLRCSPKSGHDTVSWYQQALGQGPQFIFQYYEEEERQRGNFPDRFSGHQFPNYSSELNVNALLLGDSALYLCASSLAQEDEQFFGPGTRLTVL.

CDR3 residues: CASSPLGQGLIYEQYF. The CDR3 DNA reads TGTGCCAGCAGTCCCCTCGGACAGGGCCTTATCTACGAGCAGTACTTC. The chain has TRBV28 and TRBJ2-7; 8 bases fit TRBD1. CDR3 size: 16 residues. J was trimmed by 3 bases and V by 5 bases; bases with no gene match: 12. Germline assignment: CDR1 MDHEN and CDR2 SYDVKM. Filled out from reference TRBV28 and TRBJ2-7, the complete variable domain reads DVKVTQSSRYLVKRTGEKVFLECVQDMDHENMFWYRQDPGLGLRLIYFSYDVKMKEKGDIPEGYSVSREKKERFSLILESASTNQTSMYLCASSPLGQGLIYEQYFGPGTRLTVT.

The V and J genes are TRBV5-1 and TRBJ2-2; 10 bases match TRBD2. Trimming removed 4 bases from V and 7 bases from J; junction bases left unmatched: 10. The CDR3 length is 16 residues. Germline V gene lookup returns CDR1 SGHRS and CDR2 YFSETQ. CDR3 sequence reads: CASSRGLAGDSGELFF. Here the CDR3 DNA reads TGCGCCAGCAGCCGCGGGCTAGCGGGAGATAGCGGGGAGCTGTTTTTT. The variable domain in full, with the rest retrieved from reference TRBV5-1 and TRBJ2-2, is KAGVTQTPRYLIKTRGQQVTLSCSPISGHRSVSWYQQTPGQGLQFLFEYFSETQRNKGNFPGRFSGRQFSNSRSEMNVSTLELGDSALYLCASSRGLAGDSGELFFGEGSRLTVL.

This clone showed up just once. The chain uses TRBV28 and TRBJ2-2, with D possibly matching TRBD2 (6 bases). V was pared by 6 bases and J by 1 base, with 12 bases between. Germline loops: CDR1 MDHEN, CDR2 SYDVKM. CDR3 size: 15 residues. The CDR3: CASRPAGLNTGELFF. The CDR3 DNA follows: TGTGCCAGCAGGCCGGCGGGGTTGAACACCGGGGAGCTGTTTTTT.

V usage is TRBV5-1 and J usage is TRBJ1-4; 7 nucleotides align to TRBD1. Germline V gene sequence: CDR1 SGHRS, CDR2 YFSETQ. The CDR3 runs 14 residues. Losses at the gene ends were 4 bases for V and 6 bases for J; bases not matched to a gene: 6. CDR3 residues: CASSLYRGDEKLFF. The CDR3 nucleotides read TGCGCCAGCAGCCTTTACAGGGGAGATGAAAAACTGTTTTTT.

This CDR3 reads CASSSGTSGIDEQFF. The CDR3 coding sequence is TGTGCCAGCAGTTCCGGGACTAGCGGGATTGATGAGCAGTTCTTC. The V call is TRBV2, the J call TRBJ2-1; the match to TRBD2 covers 13 bases. The V and J ends lost 5 bases and 8 bases, in that order; junction bases with no gene match: 6. Germline CDR1 is SNHLY and CDR2 is FYNNEI. This CDR3 contains 15 residues.

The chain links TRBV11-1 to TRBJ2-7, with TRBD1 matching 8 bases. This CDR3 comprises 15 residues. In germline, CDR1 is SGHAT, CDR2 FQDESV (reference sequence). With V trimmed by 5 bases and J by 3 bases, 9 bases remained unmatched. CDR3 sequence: CASSRGDRTNYEQYF. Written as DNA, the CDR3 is TGTGCCAGCAGCAGGGGGGACAGGACCAACTACGAGCAGTACTTC.

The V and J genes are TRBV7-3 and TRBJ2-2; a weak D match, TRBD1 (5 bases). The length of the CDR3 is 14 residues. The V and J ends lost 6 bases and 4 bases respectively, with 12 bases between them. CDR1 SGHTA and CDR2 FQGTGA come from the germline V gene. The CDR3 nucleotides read TGTGCCAGCAGGTTTGGGGCGCGCACCGGGGAGCTGTTTTTT. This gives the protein CASRFGARTGELFF.

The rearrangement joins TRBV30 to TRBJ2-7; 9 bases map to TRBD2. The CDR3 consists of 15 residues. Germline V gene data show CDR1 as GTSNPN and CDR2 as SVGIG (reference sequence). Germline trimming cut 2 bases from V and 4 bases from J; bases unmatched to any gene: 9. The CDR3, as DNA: TGTGCCTGGAGTCCTCCTTCTAGCGGGGCTTACGAGCAGTACTTC. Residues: CAWSPPSSGAYEQYF.

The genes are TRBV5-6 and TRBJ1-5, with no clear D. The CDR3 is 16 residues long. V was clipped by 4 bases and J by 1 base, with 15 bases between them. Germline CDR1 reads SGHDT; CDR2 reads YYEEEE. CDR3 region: CASSRRTGISNQPQHF. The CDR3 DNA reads TGTGCCAGCAGCAGACGGACGGGAATCAGCAATCAGCCCCAGCATTTT.

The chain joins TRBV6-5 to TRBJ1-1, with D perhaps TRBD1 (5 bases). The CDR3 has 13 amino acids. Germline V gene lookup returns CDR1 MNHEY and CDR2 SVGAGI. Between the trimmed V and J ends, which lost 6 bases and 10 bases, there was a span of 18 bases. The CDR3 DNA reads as TGTGCCAGCAGCCCCCCGGACCAGGGAAGAGCTTTCTTT. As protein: CASSPPDQGRAFF.

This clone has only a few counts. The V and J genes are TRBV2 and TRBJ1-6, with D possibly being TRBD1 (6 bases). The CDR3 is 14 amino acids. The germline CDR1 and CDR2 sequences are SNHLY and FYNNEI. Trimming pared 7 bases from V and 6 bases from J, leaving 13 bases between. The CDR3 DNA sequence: TGTGCCAGCACTGGACAGCAGAGTAATTCACCCCTCCACTTT. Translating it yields CASTGQQSNSPLHF.

The CDR3, as DNA: TGTGCCAGCAGTCCCCAGGTCGCGGAAGCTTTCTTT. Translating it yields CASSPQVAEAFF. The chain has TRBV28 and TRBJ1-1; the D is unclear. In germline, CDR1 is MDHEN, CDR2 SYDVKM. Trimming cost V 5 bases and J 8 bases, with 12 bases left between them. This CDR3 is 12 amino acids long.